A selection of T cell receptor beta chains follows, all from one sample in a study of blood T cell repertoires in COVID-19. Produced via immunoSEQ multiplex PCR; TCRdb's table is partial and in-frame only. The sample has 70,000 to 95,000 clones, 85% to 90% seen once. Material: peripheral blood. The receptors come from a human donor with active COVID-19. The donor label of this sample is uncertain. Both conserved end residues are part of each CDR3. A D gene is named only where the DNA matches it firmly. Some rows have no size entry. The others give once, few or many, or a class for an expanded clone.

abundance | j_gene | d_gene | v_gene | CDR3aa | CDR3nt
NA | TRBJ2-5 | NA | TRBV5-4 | CASSLDPGSETQYF | TGTGCCAGCAGCTTGGATCCAGGGTCGGAGACCCAGTACTTC
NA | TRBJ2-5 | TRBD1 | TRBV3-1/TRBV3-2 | CASSRDRGIGTQYF | TGTGCCAGCAGCCGGGACAGGGGAATAGGGACCCAGTACTTC
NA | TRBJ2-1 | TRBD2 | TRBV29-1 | CSGRSSGGPHNEQFF | TGCAGCGGGAGATCTAGCGGGGGCCCCCACAATGAGCAGTTCTTC
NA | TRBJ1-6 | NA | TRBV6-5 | CASSYSRPRLSPLHF | TGTGCCAGCAGTTACTCGAGGCCCCGTCTTTCACCCCTCCACTTT
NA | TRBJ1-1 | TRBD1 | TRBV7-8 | CASSLRGSTGGTEAFF | TGTGCCAGCAGCTTACGGGGCTCAACAGGGGGCACTGAAGCTTTCTTT
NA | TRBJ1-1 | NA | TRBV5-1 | CASRYRERTEAFF | TGCGCCAGCAGATACCGGGAGCGCACTGAAGCTTTCTTT
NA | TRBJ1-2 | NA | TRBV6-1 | CASSEWGGGQMAGYTF | TGTGCCAGCAGTGAATGGGGGGGTGGTCAGATGGCTGGCTACACCTTC
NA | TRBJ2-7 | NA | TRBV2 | CASTRETTDSTYEQYF | TGTGCCAGCACCCGTGAGACAACCGATTCGACCTACGAGCAGTACTTC
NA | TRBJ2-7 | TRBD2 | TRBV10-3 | CAIRDSSGDSYEQYF | TGTGCCATCAGGGACAGTAGCGGGGACTCCTACGAGCAGTACTTC
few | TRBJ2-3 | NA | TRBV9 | CASSGQVSTDTQYF | TGTGCCAGCAGCGGACAAGTTAGCACAGATACGCAGTATTTT
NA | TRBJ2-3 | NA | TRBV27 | CASSLTSGSTDTQYF | TGTGCCAGCAGTCTTACGAGCGGATCTACAGATACGCAGTATTTT
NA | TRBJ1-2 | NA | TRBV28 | CASRSTGAGFYGYTF | TGTGCCAGCAGGTCCACCGGAGCGGGATTCTATGGCTACACCTTC
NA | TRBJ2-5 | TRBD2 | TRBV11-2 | CASSSGLATETQYF | TGTGCCAGCAGCTCGGGACTAGCGACGGAGACCCAGTACTTC
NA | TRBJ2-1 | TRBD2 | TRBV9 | CASSVASGEHNEQFF | TGTGCCAGCAGCGTAGCCAGCGGGGAGCACAATGAGCAGTTCTTC
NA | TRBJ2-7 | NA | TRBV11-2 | CASSWGGGYYSYEQYF | TGTGCCAGCAGCTGGGGGGGCGGGTACTATTCCTACGAGCAGTACTTC
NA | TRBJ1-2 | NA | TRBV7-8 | CASSLSGESLGYTF | TGTGCCAGCAGCTTATCAGGGGAATCCCTTGGCTACACCTTC
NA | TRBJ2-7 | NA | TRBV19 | CASTSTGAYEQYF | TGTGCCAGTACTTCGACAGGAGCCTACGAGCAGTACTTC
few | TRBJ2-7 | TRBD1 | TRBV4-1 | CASSQDVAQGFYEQYF | TGCGCCAGCAGCCAAGATGTCGCACAGGGGTTCTACGAGCAGTACTTC
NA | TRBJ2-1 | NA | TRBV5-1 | CASSLWAGENEQFF | TGCGCCAGCAGCTTGTGGGCAGGGGAAAATGAGCAGTTCTTC
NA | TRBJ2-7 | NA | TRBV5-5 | CASSPWGPILYEQYF | TGTGCCAGCAGCCCATGGGGGCCCATCCTTTACGAGCAGTACTTC
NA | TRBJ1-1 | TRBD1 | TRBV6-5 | CASSRRTGGTEAFF | TGTGCCAGCAGCAGACGTACAGGGGGCACTGAAGCTTTCTTT
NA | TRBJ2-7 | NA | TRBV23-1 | CASSQLGQYNSYEQYF | TGCGCCAGCAGTCAGTTAGGACAGTATAACTCCTACGAGCAGTACTTC
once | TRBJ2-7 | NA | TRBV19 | CASSPAVGQIYEQYF | TGTGCCAGTAGCCCTGCGGTCGGACAGATCTACGAGCAGTACTTC
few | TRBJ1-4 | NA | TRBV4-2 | CASSQGPTNEKLFF | TGTGCCAGCAGCCAAGGGCCAACTAATGAAAAACTGTTTTTT
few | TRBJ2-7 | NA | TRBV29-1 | CSVVPRDGVTSYEQYF | TGCAGCGTTGTCCCCAGGGATGGGGTTACCTCCTACGAGCAGTACTTC
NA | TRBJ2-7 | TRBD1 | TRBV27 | CASSFGARDRLYEQYF | TGTGCCAGCAGTTTTGGTGCCCGGGACAGGCTCTACGAGCAGTACTTC
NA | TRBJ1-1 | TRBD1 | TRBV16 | CASSQEQGVEAFF | TGTGCCAGCAGCCAGGAACAGGGGGTAGAAGCTTTCTTT
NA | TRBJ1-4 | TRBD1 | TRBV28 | CASSLGGQGNEKLFF | TGTGCCAGCAGTTTAGGGGGACAGGGGAATGAAAAACTGTTTTTT
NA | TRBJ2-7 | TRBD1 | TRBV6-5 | CASTAGTASYEQYF | TGTGCCAGCACAGCCGGGACAGCCTCCTACGAGCAGTACTTC
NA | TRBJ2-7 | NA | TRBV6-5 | CASSYSSGISNEQYF | TGTGCCAGCAGTTACTCATCGGGGATCAGCAACGAGCAGTACTTC
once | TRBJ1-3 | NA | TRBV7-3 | CASSLADSSGNTIYF | TGTGCCAGCAGCTTAGCTGACAGCTCTGGAAACACCATATATTTT
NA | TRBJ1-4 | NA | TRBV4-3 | CASSQARRSNEKLFF | TGCGCCAGCAGCCAAGCCCGACGGAGTAATGAAAAACTGTTTTTT
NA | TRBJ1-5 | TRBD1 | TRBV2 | CASSRRGQGSNQPQHF | TGTGCCAGCAGTAGGCGCGGACAGGGAAGCAATCAGCCCCAGCATTTT